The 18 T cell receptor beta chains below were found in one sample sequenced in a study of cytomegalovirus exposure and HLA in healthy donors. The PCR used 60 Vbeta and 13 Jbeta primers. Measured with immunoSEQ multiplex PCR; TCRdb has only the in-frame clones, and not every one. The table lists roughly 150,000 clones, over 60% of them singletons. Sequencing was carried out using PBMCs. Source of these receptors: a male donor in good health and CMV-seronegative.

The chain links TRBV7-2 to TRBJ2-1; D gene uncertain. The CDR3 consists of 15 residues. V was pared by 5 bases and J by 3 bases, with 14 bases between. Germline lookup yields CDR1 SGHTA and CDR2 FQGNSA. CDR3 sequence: CASSPRTGVYNEQFF. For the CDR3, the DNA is TGTGCCAGCAGCCCCCGCACTGGAGTCTACAATGAGCAGTTCTTC.

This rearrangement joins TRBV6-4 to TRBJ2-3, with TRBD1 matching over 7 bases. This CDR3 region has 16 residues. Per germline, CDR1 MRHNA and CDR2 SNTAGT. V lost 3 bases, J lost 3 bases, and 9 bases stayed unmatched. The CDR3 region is CASSERGRGSTDTQYF. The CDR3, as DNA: TGTGCCAGCAGTGAAAGGGGCAGGGGGTCAACAGATACGCAGTATTTT.

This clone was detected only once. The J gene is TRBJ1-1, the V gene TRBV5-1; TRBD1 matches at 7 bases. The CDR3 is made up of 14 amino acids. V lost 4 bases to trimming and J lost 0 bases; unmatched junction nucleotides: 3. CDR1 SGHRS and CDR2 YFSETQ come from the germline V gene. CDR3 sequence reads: CASSGGQVNTEAFF. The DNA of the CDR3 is TGCGCCAGCAGCGGAGGACAGGTGAACACTGAAGCTTTCTTT.

The CDR3 sequence: CASSQDKGSNYGYTF. Written as DNA, the CDR3 is TGCGCCAGCAGCCAAGATAAGGGGTCTAACTATGGCTACACCTTC. The rearrangement joins TRBV4-3 to TRBJ1-2, with a possible D match to TRBD1 (5 bases). The CDR3 is 15 amino acids. Between the trimmed V and J ends, which lost 0 bases and 0 bases, there was a span of 8 bases. Germline CDR1 is LGHNA and CDR2 is YSLEER.

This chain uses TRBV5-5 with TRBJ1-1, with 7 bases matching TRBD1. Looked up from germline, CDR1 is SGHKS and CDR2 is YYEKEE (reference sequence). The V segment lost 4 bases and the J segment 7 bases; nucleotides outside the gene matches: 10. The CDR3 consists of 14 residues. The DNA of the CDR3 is TGTGCCAGCAGCCTCCGGGGACAGCCACTTGAAGCTTTCTTT. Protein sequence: CASSLRGQPLEAFF.

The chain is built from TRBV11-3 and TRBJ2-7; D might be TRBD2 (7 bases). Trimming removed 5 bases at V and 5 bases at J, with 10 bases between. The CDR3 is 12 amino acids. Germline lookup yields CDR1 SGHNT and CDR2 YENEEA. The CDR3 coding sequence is TGTGCCAGCAGCGGGAGGGGGGACGAGCAGTACTTC. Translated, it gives CASSGRGDEQYF.

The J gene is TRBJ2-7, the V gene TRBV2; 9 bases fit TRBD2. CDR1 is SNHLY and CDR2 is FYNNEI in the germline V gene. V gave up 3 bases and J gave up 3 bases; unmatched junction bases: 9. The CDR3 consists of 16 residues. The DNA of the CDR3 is TGTGCCAGCAGTGAGGGACTAGCTGTTGGGAGCTACGAGCAGTACTTC. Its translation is CASSEGLAVGSYEQYF.

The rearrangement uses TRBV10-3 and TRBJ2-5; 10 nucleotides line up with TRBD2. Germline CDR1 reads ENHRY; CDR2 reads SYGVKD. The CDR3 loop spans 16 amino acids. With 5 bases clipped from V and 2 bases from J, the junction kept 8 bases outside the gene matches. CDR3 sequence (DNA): TGTGCCATCAGTCCTTTCTTAGCGGGGGGTCAAGAGACCCAGTACTTC. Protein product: CAISPFLAGGQETQYF.

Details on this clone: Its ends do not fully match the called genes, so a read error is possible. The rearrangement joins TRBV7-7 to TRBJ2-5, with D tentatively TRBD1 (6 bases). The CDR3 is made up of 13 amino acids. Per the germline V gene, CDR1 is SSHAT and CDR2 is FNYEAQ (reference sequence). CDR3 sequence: CASRKTGTETQYF. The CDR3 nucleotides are TGTGCTAGCAGGAAAACAGGGACAGAGACCCAGTACTTC.

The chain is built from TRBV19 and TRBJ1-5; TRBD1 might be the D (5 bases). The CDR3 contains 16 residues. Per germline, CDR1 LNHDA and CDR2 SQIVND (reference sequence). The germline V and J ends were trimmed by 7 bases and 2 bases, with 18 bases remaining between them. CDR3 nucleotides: TGTGCCAGTACCACCTTTGGTGGCAGGGGCAATCAGCCCCAGCATTTT. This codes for CASTTFGGRGNQPQHF.

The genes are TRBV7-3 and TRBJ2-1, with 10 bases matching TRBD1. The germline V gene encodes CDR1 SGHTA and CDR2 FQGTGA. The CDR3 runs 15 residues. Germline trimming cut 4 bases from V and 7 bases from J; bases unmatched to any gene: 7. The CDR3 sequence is CASSSTGTGENEQFF. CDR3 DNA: TGTGCCAGCAGCTCTACCGGGACAGGGGAAAATGAGCAGTTCTTC.

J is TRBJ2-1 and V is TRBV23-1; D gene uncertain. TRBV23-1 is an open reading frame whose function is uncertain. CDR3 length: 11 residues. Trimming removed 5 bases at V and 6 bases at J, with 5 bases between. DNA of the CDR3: TGCGCCAGCAGTTTCGTCAATGAGCAGTTCTTC. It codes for CASSFVNEQFF.

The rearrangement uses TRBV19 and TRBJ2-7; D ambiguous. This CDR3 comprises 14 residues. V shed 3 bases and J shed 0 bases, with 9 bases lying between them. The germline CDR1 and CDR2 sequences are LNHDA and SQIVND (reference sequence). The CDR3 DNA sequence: TGTGCCAGTAGTATCAGAACCTCCTCCTACGAGCAGTACTTC. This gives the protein CASSIRTSSYEQYF.

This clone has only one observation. CDR3 sequence reads: CASSQVHGVISGANVLTF. Here the CDR3 DNA reads TGCGCCAGCAGCCAAGTACACGGGGTGATCTCTGGGGCCAACGTCCTGACTTTC. This chain links TRBV4-3 with TRBJ2-6; perhaps TRBD2 as D (5 bases). The length of the CDR3 is 18 residues. Trimming pared 1 base from V and 0 bases from J, leaving 13 bases between. The germline CDR1 and CDR2 sequences are LGHNA and YSLEER.

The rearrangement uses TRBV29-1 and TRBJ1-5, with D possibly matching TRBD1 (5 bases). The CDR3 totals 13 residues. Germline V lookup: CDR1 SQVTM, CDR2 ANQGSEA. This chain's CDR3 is CKGRALPNQPQHF. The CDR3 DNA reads TGCAAGGGGAGGGCCCTACCCAATCAGCCCCAGCATTTT.

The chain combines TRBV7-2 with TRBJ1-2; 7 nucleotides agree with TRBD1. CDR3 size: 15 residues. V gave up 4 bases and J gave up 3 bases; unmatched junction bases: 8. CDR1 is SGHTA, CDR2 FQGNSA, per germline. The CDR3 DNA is TGTGCCAGCAGCTCATACAGGGGAGGATACTATGGCTACACCTTC. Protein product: CASSSYRGGYYGYTF.

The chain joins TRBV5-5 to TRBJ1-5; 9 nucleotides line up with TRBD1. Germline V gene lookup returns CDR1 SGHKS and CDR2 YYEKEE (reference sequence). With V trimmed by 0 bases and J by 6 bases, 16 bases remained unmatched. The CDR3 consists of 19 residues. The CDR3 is CASSLVGDRVMSGGQPQHF. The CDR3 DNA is TGTGCCAGCAGCTTGGTAGGGGACAGGGTAATGAGCGGTGGTCAGCCCCAGCATTTT.

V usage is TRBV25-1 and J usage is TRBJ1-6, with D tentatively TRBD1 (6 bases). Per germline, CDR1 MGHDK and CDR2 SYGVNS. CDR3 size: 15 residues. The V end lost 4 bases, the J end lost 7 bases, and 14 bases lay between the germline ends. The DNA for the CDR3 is TGTGCCAGCAGTGCCCGGTGGGGGCGAAATTCACCCCTCCACTTT. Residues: CASSARWGRNSPLHF.